This entry lists 16 T cell receptor beta chains sequenced from one sample in a study of beta chain features in type 1 diabetes (dated by TCRdb to 2016 to 2019). The library came from the immunoSEQ multiplex PCR assay. The High Capacity cDNA Reverse Transcription Kit was used to reverse transcribe all of the isolated RNA, meaning that expressed TCRB transcripts were what got sequenced. TCRdb took over this immuneACCESS table, retaining in-frame rearrangements with V and J assigned. Such tables are incomplete; in checked studies, under half of the missing clones stem from an unresolved V gene, and the remainder is unexplained. Counted in this sample were around 500,000 clones; 10% to 12% of them appeared once. The ten largest clones capture 0.045% to 0.06% of the sample. Sequencing was performed on naive CD4+ T cells from blood. The cell subset or site label here, explained by the study, means: true naive CD4+ T cells. All receptors come from a woman aged 18-35 years in good health.

The chain employs TRBV16 and TRBJ1-5, with no clear D. V gave up 3 bases and J gave up 8 bases, with 8 bases separating them. The CDR3 has 12 amino acids. Per the germline V gene, CDR1 is KGHSY and CDR2 is FQNENV. Written as DNA, the CDR3 is TGTGCCAGCAGCCAGCGTTTTGAGCCCCAGCATTTT. Its translation: CASSQRFEPQHF. Using reference TRBV16 and TRBJ1-5 for the parts outside the CDR3, the full variable domain is GEEVAQTPKHLVRGEGQKAKLYCAPIKGHSYVFWYQQVLKNEFKFLISFQNENVFDETGMPKERFSAKCLPNSPCSLEIQATKLEDSAVYFCASSQRFEPQHFGDGTRLSIL.

This clone has a handful of counts. The chain recombines TRBV10-3 with TRBJ2-7; a weak D match, TRBD1 (5 bases). From germline, CDR1 is ENHRY and CDR2 SYGVKD. The CDR3 spans 11 residues. V was trimmed by 3 bases and J by 6 bases, leaving 6 bases between them. CDR3 region: CAISDRVEQYF. The CDR3 nucleotides read TGTGCCATCAGTGACAGGGTCGAGCAGTACTTC.

The rearrangement links TRBV29-1 to TRBJ2-3; tentative D call: TRBD1 (6 bases). V gave up 3 bases and J gave up 14 bases, with 18 bases separating them. CDR1 and CDR2 from the germline V gene are SQVTM and ANQGSEA. The CDR3 length is 12 residues. CDR3 sequence reads: CSVDPGTNNPYF. Here the CDR3 DNA reads TGCAGCGTTGACCCCGGGACAAATAATCCGTATTTT.

This clone has just a few counts. This chain uses TRBV6-5 with TRBJ2-1; 11 bases are a match to TRBD2. Germline V CDR1 and CDR2: MNHEY, SVGAGI. This CDR3 is 14 amino acids long. After removal of 8 bases from V and 12 bases from J, the junction contained 12 bases not matched to a gene. The CDR3 DNA follows: TGTGCCAGCGGAACTAGCGGGGGCACGAATCGGCAGTTCTTC. Translating gives CASGTSGGTNRQFF.

In this sample, this clone turned up a few times. The chain uses TRBV13 and TRBJ2-1; tentatively, D is TRBD1 (8 bases). With 8 bases removed from V and 3 bases from J, the gap between germline ends came to 14 bases. The germline gives CDR1 PRHDT, CDR2 FYEKMQ (reference sequence). This CDR3 has 14 amino acids. CDR3 coding DNA: TGTGCCAGCCGCACAGGGGGGGTCTACAATGAGCAGTTCTTC. Encoded protein: CASRTGGVYNEQFF.

CDR3 in amino acids: CASSYSPGVYEQYV. DNA of the CDR3: TGTGCCAGCAGTTATTCCCCGGGGGTGTACGAGCAGTACGTC. The rearrangement uses TRBV6-6 and TRBJ2-7, with D possibly matching TRBD2 (6 bases). V dropped 3 bases and J dropped 4 bases, with 13 bases sitting between them. Germline CDR1 reads MNHNY; CDR2 reads SVGAGI (reference sequence). The CDR3 consists of 14 residues.

This CDR3 is CASSYRADTQYF. DNA for the CDR3: TGTGCCAGCAGCTACAGGGCAGATACGCAGTATTTT. The V call is TRBV5-6, the J call TRBJ2-3; maybe TRBD1 (6 bases). This CDR3 has 12 residues. The germline gives CDR1 SGHDT, CDR2 YYEEEE. Trimming stripped 3 bases from V and 4 bases from J, with 6 bases between.

This chain connects TRBV6-5 to TRBJ1-6; weak D call: TRBD1 (6 bases). V was shortened by 6 bases and J by 8 bases, with 17 bases between the two germline ends. This CDR3 is 15 amino acids long. The germline V gene has CDR1 MNHEY and CDR2 SVGAGI. DNA for the CDR3: TGTGCCAGCAGCACCCCCGGGACAAGGGATTCACCCCTCCACTTT. This gives the protein CASSTPGTRDSPLHF.

This chain connects TRBV5-1 to TRBJ1-2, with TRBD1 as a possible D gene (5 bases). Per the germline V gene, CDR1 is SGHRS and CDR2 is YFSETQ. The CDR3 totals 13 residues. V lost 5 bases to trimming and J lost 4 bases, with 12 bases between them. CDR3: CASSWDQVYGYTF. Here the CDR3 DNA reads TGCGCCAGCAGTTGGGACCAGGTCTATGGCTACACCTTC.

The gene calls are TRBV30 and TRBJ2-5, with TRBD2 matching 7 bases. Gene TRBJ2-7 matches the end of the DNA better, so the J call may be wrong. The CDR3 loop spans 13 amino acids. Germline V gene sequence: CDR1 GTSNPN, CDR2 SVGIG (reference sequence). The CDR3 sequence: CAWSGRSSYEQYF. In nucleotides, the CDR3 is TGTGCCTGGAGCGGGAGGAGCTCCTACGAGCAGTACTTC.

The chain employs TRBV5-1 and TRBJ2-5; 11 nucleotides line up with TRBD2. In germline, CDR1 is SGHRS, CDR2 YFSETQ. V gave up 0 bases and J gave up 7 bases; unmatched junction bases: 5. CDR3 length: 15 residues. The CDR3 bases are TGCGCCAGCAGCTTGGAGGGACTAGCGGCGGGGACCCAGTACTTC. Translation: CASSLEGLAAGTQYF.

This chain links TRBV4-1 with TRBJ2-5, with 9 bases fitting TRBD2. Per the germline V gene, CDR1 is MGHRA and CDR2 is YSYEKL. V gave up 4 bases and J gave up 5 bases; unmatched junction bases: 8. The CDR3 is made up of 15 amino acids. CDR3 amino acids: CASSPSGVRQETQYF. CDR3 DNA: TGCGCCAGCAGCCCTAGCGGGGTACGGCAGGAGACCCAGTACTTC.

The J gene is TRBJ1-2, the V gene TRBV29-1; a weak D match, TRBD1 (5 bases). The CDR3 is 12 amino acids. Trimming took off 3 bases at V and 5 bases at J, with 10 bases between the two ends. Germline loops: CDR1 SQVTM, CDR2 ANQGSEA. CDR3: CSVDGGVYGYTF. The DNA for the CDR3 is TGCAGCGTTGACGGAGGGGTGTATGGCTACACCTTC.

V gene TRBV7-8 combines with J gene TRBJ2-1; D is possibly TRBD1 or TRBD2 (5 bases each). There are 15 residues in the CDR3. The V gene's germline CDR1 is SGHVS and CDR2 FQNEAQ. Trimming removed 5 bases at V and 3 bases at J, with 14 bases between. CDR3 nucleotides: TGTGCCAGCAGCCCTCGAAGGGACCACTACAATGAGCAGTTCTTC. This translates into CASSPRRDHYNEQFF.

The chain links TRBV6-5 to TRBJ2-3; weak D call: TRBD2 (6 bases). The germline gives CDR1 MNHEY, CDR2 SVGAGI. This CDR3 spans 16 amino acids. Deletions cut 3 bases from V and 2 bases from J, with 15 bases between. For the CDR3, the DNA is TGTGCCAGCAGTTATGCGGCCAGGACTACCACAGATACGCAGTATTTT. Amino acids: CASSYAARTTTDTQYF.

The chain links TRBV9 to TRBJ2-1; the D is unclear. V gave up 1 base and J gave up 7 bases, with 9 bases separating them. Germline loops: CDR1 SGDLS, CDR2 YYNGEE. CDR3 length: 13 residues. CDR3 sequence: CASSVSPPNEQFF. The CDR3 nucleotides are TGTGCCAGCAGCGTATCCCCCCCTAATGAGCAGTTCTTC. The variable domain in full, completed from reference TRBV9 and TRBJ2-1, reads DSGVTQTPKHLITATGQRVTLRCSPRSGDLSVYWYQQSLDQGLQFLIQYYNGEERAKGNILERFSAQQFPDLHSELNLSSLELGDSALYFCASSVSPPNEQFFGPGTRLTVL.